The rows below give T cell receptor beta chains drawn from one sample of a study of preoperative IRX-2 immunotherapy in early breast cancer. Assay used: immunoSEQ multiplex PCR; TCRdb lists only in-frame clones, some missing. The data hold roughly 24,000 clones, with 85% to 95% observed a single time. The sequences come from tumor tissue, collected after IRX-2 immunotherapy. These receptors all come from a human donor with breast cancer. Both conserved end residues are part of each CDR3. Each record gives: CDR3 length, V gene, D gene, clone size, J gene, CDR3 protein, CDR3 DNA. D genes are given only for firm matches. Rows may omit the clone size; those that give it use once, few, many or a size class.

cdr3_length: 13
v_call: TRBV6-4
d_call: .
clone_size: .
j_call: TRBJ2-3
cdr3_aa: CASSHGSTDTQYF
cdr3_nt: TGTGCCAGCAGTCACGGGTCCACAGATACGCAGTATTTT

cdr3_length: 15
v_call: TRBV30
d_call: TRBD1
clone_size: .
j_call: TRBJ1-4
cdr3_aa: CAWSVQGQGREKLFF
cdr3_nt: TGTGCCTGGAGTGTACAGGGACAGGGGAGGGAAAAACTGTTTTTT

cdr3_length: 13
v_call: TRBV7-9
d_call: TRBD1
clone_size: .
j_call: TRBJ2-1
cdr3_aa: CASSRQGPNEQFF
cdr3_nt: TGTGCCAGCAGCCGACAGGGGCCGAATGAGCAGTTCTTC

cdr3_length: 15
v_call: TRBV15
d_call: TRBD1
clone_size: .
j_call: TRBJ2-7
cdr3_aa: CATSSYNDRGGEQYF
cdr3_nt: TGTGCCACCAGCAGCTACAATGACAGGGGTGGAGAGCAGTACTTC

cdr3_length: 17
v_call: TRBV19
d_call: .
clone_size: .
j_call: TRBJ2-3
cdr3_aa: CASSNPWESLYTDTQYF
cdr3_nt: TGTGCCAGTAGTAATCCCTGGGAATCGCTTTACACAGATACGCAGTATTTT

cdr3_length: 14
v_call: TRBV7-9
d_call: .
clone_size: .
j_call: TRBJ2-1
cdr3_aa: CATGDTVSSNEQFF
cdr3_nt: TGTGCCACAGGGGATACAGTGAGTTCCAATGAGCAGTTCTTC

cdr3_length: 14
v_call: TRBV11-3
d_call: TRBD2
clone_size: .
j_call: TRBJ2-5
cdr3_aa: CASSNGGVQETQYF
cdr3_nt: TGTGCCAGCAGTAATGGGGGGGTTCAAGAGACCCAGTACTTC

cdr3_length: 15
v_call: TRBV7-2
d_call: TRBD2
clone_size: .
j_call: TRBJ2-7
cdr3_aa: CASSLNRGLAYEQYF
cdr3_nt: TGTGCCAGCAGCTTAAATCGGGGACTAGCCTACGAGCAGTACTTC

cdr3_length: 15
v_call: TRBV10-1
d_call: .
clone_size: .
j_call: TRBJ2-7
cdr3_aa: CASSESTGIGNEQYF
cdr3_nt: TGCGCCAGCAGTGAGTCTACAGGGATTGGAAACGAGCAGTACTTC

cdr3_length: 13
v_call: TRBV27
d_call: .
clone_size: .
j_call: TRBJ2-3
cdr3_aa: CASSLSVFGTQYF
cdr3_nt: TGTGCCAGCAGTTTATCCGTCTTCGGTACGCAGTATTTT

cdr3_length: 14
v_call: TRBV9
d_call: .
clone_size: .
j_call: TRBJ1-2
cdr3_aa: CASSEGGKGYGYTF
cdr3_nt: TGTGCCAGCAGCGAGGGGGGAAAGGGCTATGGCTACACCTTC

cdr3_length: 15
v_call: TRBV7-2
d_call: TRBD1
clone_size: once
j_call: TRBJ1-1
cdr3_aa: CASSSQDRKNTEAFF
cdr3_nt: TGTGCCAGCAGCTCCCAGGACAGGAAGAACACTGAAGCTTTCTTT

cdr3_length: 16
v_call: TRBV7-9
d_call: TRBD2
clone_size: .
j_call: TRBJ2-1
cdr3_aa: CASSARSGGGYNEQFF
cdr3_nt: TGTGCCAGCAGCGCCCGTAGCGGGGGAGGCTACAATGAGCAGTTCTTC

cdr3_length: 14
v_call: TRBV19
d_call: TRBD2
clone_size: .
j_call: TRBJ2-1
cdr3_aa: CASRRRLAQDEQFF
cdr3_nt: TGTGCCAGTAGACGGCGACTAGCGCAGGATGAGCAGTTCTTC

cdr3_length: 13
v_call: TRBV4-1
d_call: TRBD1
clone_size: .
j_call: TRBJ2-5
cdr3_aa: CASKGTGEETQYF
cdr3_nt: TGCGCCAGCAAAGGGACAGGGGAAGAGACCCAGTACTTC

cdr3_length: 17
v_call: TRBV7-9
d_call: .
clone_size: .
j_call: TRBJ1-1
cdr3_aa: CASSLGHPGRRNTEAFF
cdr3_nt: TGTGCCAGCAGCTTAGGCCACCCTGGGCGGAGGAACACTGAAGCTTTCTTT

cdr3_length: 15
v_call: TRBV18
d_call: TRBD1
clone_size: .
j_call: TRBJ2-1
cdr3_aa: CASSPGTGVYNEQFF
cdr3_nt: TGTGCCAGCTCACCCGGGACAGGGGTCTACAATGAGCAGTTCTTC

cdr3_length: 15
v_call: TRBV28
d_call: TRBD2
clone_size: .
j_call: TRBJ2-7
cdr3_aa: CASSLGSGYSYEQYF
cdr3_nt: TGTGCCAGCAGTTTGGGTAGCGGGTACTCCTACGAGCAGTACTTC

cdr3_length: 14
v_call: TRBV27
d_call: .
clone_size: .
j_call: TRBJ2-5
cdr3_aa: CASIGQGGRETQYF
cdr3_nt: TGTGCCAGCATCGGACAGGGCGGGAGAGAGACCCAGTACTTC

cdr3_length: 15
v_call: TRBV6-5
d_call: .
clone_size: once
j_call: TRBJ2-5
cdr3_aa: CASRLRGSRMETQYF
cdr3_nt: TGTGCCAGCAGACTCAGGGGTAGCAGGATGGAGACCCAGTACTTC

cdr3_length: 15
v_call: TRBV4-1
d_call: TRBD2
clone_size: .
j_call: TRBJ2-2
cdr3_aa: CASSQEGLAAGELFF
cdr3_nt: TGCGCCAGCAGCCAAGAGGGACTAGCGGCCGGGGAGCTGTTTTTT

cdr3_length: 12
v_call: TRBV7-9
d_call: .
clone_size: .
j_call: TRBJ2-7
cdr3_aa: CASSLIVGEQYF
cdr3_nt: TGTGCCAGCAGCCTGATCGTCGGCGAGCAGTACTTC

cdr3_length: 15
v_call: TRBV10-3
d_call: TRBD2
clone_size: .
j_call: TRBJ2-3
cdr3_aa: CAISAGGGPTDTQYF
cdr3_nt: TGTGCCATCAGTGCCGGGGGAGGGCCCACAGATACGCAGTATTTT

cdr3_length: 16
v_call: TRBV4-1
d_call: .
clone_size: .
j_call: TRBJ2-2
cdr3_aa: CASSQERAANTGELFF
cdr3_nt: TGCGCCAGCAGCCAAGAGAGGGCAGCTAACACCGGGGAGCTGTTTTTT

cdr3_length: 13
v_call: TRBV18
d_call: .
clone_size: .
j_call: TRBJ1-1
cdr3_aa: CASSPGQVTEAFF
cdr3_nt: TGTGCCAGCTCACCAGGGCAGGTAACTGAAGCTTTCTTT

cdr3_length: 13
v_call: TRBV7-2
d_call: .
clone_size: .
j_call: TRBJ1-1
cdr3_aa: CASSLPTDAEAFF
cdr3_nt: TGTGCCAGCAGCTTACCCACGGATGCTGAAGCTTTCTTT

cdr3_length: 16
v_call: TRBV4-3
d_call: .
clone_size: once
j_call: TRBJ2-1
cdr3_aa: CASSQDLISSYNEQFF
cdr3_nt: TGCGCCAGCAGCCAGGATCTAATTAGCTCCTACAATGAGCAGTTCTTC

cdr3_length: 15
v_call: TRBV27
d_call: TRBD2
clone_size: .
j_call: TRBJ2-1
cdr3_aa: CASSAGTSGEGEQFF
cdr3_nt: TGTGCCAGCAGTGCCGGGACTAGCGGGGAAGGTGAGCAGTTCTTC

cdr3_length: 14
v_call: TRBV27
d_call: .
clone_size: once
j_call: TRBJ1-4
cdr3_aa: CASRTSTYNEKLFF
cdr3_nt: TGTGCCAGCCGTACGTCGACCTATAACGAAAAACTGTTTTTT

cdr3_length: 15
v_call: TRBV6-6
d_call: TRBD1
clone_size: .
j_call: TRBJ1-2
cdr3_aa: CASSYLTGTGREGTF
cdr3_nt: TGTGCCAGCAGTTACTTGACCGGGACAGGGCGGGAGGGCACCTTC

cdr3_length: 15
v_call: TRBV4-3
d_call: .
clone_size: .
j_call: TRBJ1-6
cdr3_aa: CASSRADRLNSPLHF
cdr3_nt: TGCGCCAGCAGCCGGGCAGACAGACTGAATTCACCCCTCCACTTT

cdr3_length: 12
v_call: TRBV2
d_call: .
clone_size: .
j_call: TRBJ1-3
cdr3_aa: CASSESGNTIYF
cdr3_nt: TGTGCCAGCAGTGAATCTGGAAACACCATATATTTT

cdr3_length: 18
v_call: TRBV5-5
d_call: TRBD2
clone_size: .
j_call: TRBJ2-2
cdr3_aa: CASSLGPSSGQAGGELFF
cdr3_nt: TGTGCCAGCAGCTTGGGGCCTTCTAGCGGACAAGCGGGGGGGGAGCTGTTTTTT

cdr3_length: 16
v_call: TRBV28
d_call: TRBD2
clone_size: .
j_call: TRBJ2-5
cdr3_aa: CASSLYIPGLAETQYF
cdr3_nt: TGTGCCAGCAGTTTATACATACCGGGACTAGCGGAGACCCAGTACTTC

cdr3_length: 16
v_call: TRBV7-2
d_call: TRBD1
clone_size: .
j_call: TRBJ1-3
cdr3_aa: CASSSDRAPSGNTIYF
cdr3_nt: TGTGCCAGCAGCTCCGACAGGGCCCCCTCTGGAAACACCATATATTTT

cdr3_length: 15
v_call: TRBV6-5
d_call: .
clone_size: .
j_call: TRBJ1-3
cdr3_aa: CASSYRRFSGNTIYF
cdr3_nt: TGTGCCAGCAGTTACAGGCGGTTCTCTGGAAACACCATATATTTT

cdr3_length: 19
v_call: TRBV28
d_call: .
clone_size: .
j_call: TRBJ1-2
cdr3_aa: CASSLESGRFHPGVYGYTF
cdr3_nt: TGTGCCAGCAGTTTAGAATCGGGGAGGTTCCACCCCGGGGTCTATGGCTACACCTTC

cdr3_length: 15
v_call: TRBV2
d_call: TRBD1
clone_size: few
j_call: TRBJ1-3
cdr3_aa: CASSDRGSLGNTIYF
cdr3_nt: TGTGCCAGCAGCGACAGGGGGTCTCTTGGAAACACCATATATTTT

cdr3_length: 16
v_call: TRBV18
d_call: .
clone_size: .
j_call: TRBJ2-7
cdr3_aa: CASSPGPETAAYEQYF
cdr3_nt: TGTGCCAGCTCACCAGGTCCAGAGACGGCAGCCTACGAGCAGTACTTC

cdr3_length: 18
v_call: TRBV9
d_call: TRBD1
clone_size: .
j_call: TRBJ1-6
cdr3_aa: CASSVATTGVGSAPPLHF
cdr3_nt: TGTGCCAGCAGCGTTGCTACAACAGGGGTTGGCAGCGCTCCACCCCTCCACTTT

cdr3_length: 15
v_call: TRBV6-5
d_call: .
clone_size: .
j_call: TRBJ1-4
cdr3_aa: CASSYRGATNEKLFF
cdr3_nt: TGTGCCAGCAGTTACAGGGGAGCAACTAATGAAAAACTGTTTTTT

cdr3_length: 13
v_call: TRBV5-4
d_call: .
clone_size: .
j_call: TRBJ1-4
cdr3_aa: CASSLYLNEKLFF
cdr3_nt: TGTGCCAGCAGCTTGTACCTTAATGAAAAACTGTTTTTT

cdr3_length: 15
v_call: TRBV18
d_call: .
clone_size: once
j_call: TRBJ1-1
cdr3_aa: CASSRALEDHTEAFF
cdr3_nt: TGTGCCAGCTCACGGGCCTTGGAGGACCACACTGAAGCTTTCTTT

cdr3_length: 14
v_call: TRBV5-1
d_call: .
clone_size: .
j_call: TRBJ1-1
cdr3_aa: CASSLALANTEAFF
cdr3_nt: TGCGCCAGCAGCTTGGCCTTGGCGAACACTGAAGCTTTCTTT

cdr3_length: 17
v_call: TRBV19
d_call: .
clone_size: .
j_call: TRBJ1-2
cdr3_aa: CASSIVVFSGLSYGYTF
cdr3_nt: TGTGCCAGTAGTATAGTTGTATTTTCGGGTCTGAGCTATGGCTACACCTTC

cdr3_length: 16
v_call: TRBV4-1
d_call: TRBD1
clone_size: .
j_call: TRBJ2-5
cdr3_aa: CASSLVPGQGGETQYF
cdr3_nt: TGCGCCAGCAGCCTAGTCCCGGGACAGGGAGGAGAGACCCAGTACTTC

cdr3_length: 14
v_call: TRBV19
d_call: .
clone_size: .
j_call: TRBJ2-2
cdr3_aa: CASSPIRNTGELFF
cdr3_nt: TGTGCCAGTAGCCCGATTCGGAACACCGGGGAGCTGTTTTTT

cdr3_length: 14
v_call: TRBV7-2
d_call: TRBD1
clone_size: .
j_call: TRBJ1-2
cdr3_aa: CASSMSQGAGGYTF
cdr3_nt: TGTGCCAGCAGCATGTCTCAGGGGGCGGGTGGCTACACCTTC

cdr3_length: 16
v_call: TRBV4-2
d_call: TRBD2
clone_size: .
j_call: TRBJ2-2
cdr3_aa: CASSQFRGGFIGELFF
cdr3_nt: TGTGCCAGCAGCCAATTTCGGGGGGGCTTCATCGGGGAGCTGTTTTTT

cdr3_length: 15
v_call: TRBV7-3
d_call: .
clone_size: .
j_call: TRBJ1-1
cdr3_aa: CASSPHPGGPSIAFF
cdr3_nt: TGTGCCAGCAGCCCTCATCCCGGGGGTCCCTCGATCGCTTTCTTT

cdr3_length: 13
v_call: TRBV28
d_call: TRBD1
clone_size: once
j_call: TRBJ1-2
cdr3_aa: CASNQGDNYGYTF
cdr3_nt: TGTGCCAGCAATCAGGGGGATAACTATGGCTACACCTTC

cdr3_length: 15
v_call: TRBV7-3
d_call: TRBD2
clone_size: .
j_call: TRBJ2-3
cdr3_aa: CASSLEGGSTDTQYF
cdr3_nt: TGTGCCAGCAGCTTAGAGGGAGGGAGCACAGATACGCAGTATTTT

cdr3_length: 17
v_call: TRBV5-4
d_call: .
clone_size: .
j_call: TRBJ2-5
cdr3_aa: CASSPAAGPWYQETQYF
cdr3_nt: TGTGCCAGCAGCCCGGCGGCGGGACCTTGGTACCAAGAGACCCAGTACTTC

cdr3_length: 16
v_call: TRBV4-1
d_call: .
clone_size: .
j_call: TRBJ2-5
cdr3_aa: CASSQDESPLEGTQYF
cdr3_nt: TGCGCCAGCAGCCAAGATGAGTCTCCCCTGGAGGGGACCCAGTACTTC